This entry is about one T cell receptor (beta chain). The target antigen is unknown. The data originate from a study of human CD8 memory T cell subsets. UMI-labeled 5' RACE generated the TCR beta libraries. Methods used by the authors: In each TCR beta library, there were between about 2,800 and 20,000 functional CDR3 beta clonotypes. TCRdb reprocessed the 5' RACE reads and stores each CDR3 protein as one record, lacking DNA. Here the V and J calls rest on TCRdb's processing, not on the authors' analysis. The record lists around 5,400 distinct CDR3 sequences, of which the ten most abundant hold 18%. Overall study results and limits: Greater diversity in stem-like memory than precursor exhausted T cells was suggested by Chao1 estimates. Clonotypes that made up the stem-like memory T cell repertoire overlapped minimally with the precursor exhausted T cell repertoire.

The CDR3 consists of 16 residues. Germline CDR1 PRHDT, CDR2 FYEKMQ (reference sequence). From healthy donors, buffy coats were the source of the PBMC. The specimen sequenced was CD8+ T cells from PBMCs. The sequence was obtained from a human donor in good health. The rearrangement links TRBV13 to TRBJ1-2; TCRdb's D gene call, TRBD1, goes unchecked for lack of DNA. CDR3 sequence: CASSPYGGQILYGYTF.